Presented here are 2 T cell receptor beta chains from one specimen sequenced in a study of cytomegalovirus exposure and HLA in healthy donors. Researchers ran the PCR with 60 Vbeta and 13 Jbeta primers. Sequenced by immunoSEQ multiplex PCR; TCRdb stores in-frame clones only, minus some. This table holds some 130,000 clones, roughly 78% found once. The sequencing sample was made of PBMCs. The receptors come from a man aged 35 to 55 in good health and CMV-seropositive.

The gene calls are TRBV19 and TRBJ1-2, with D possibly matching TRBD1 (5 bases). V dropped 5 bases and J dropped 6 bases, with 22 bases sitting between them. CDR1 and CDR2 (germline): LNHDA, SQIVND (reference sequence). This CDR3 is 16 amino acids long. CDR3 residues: CASSPRGTGNSDGYTF. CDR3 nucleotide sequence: TGTGCCAGTAGTCCCCGGGGGACGGGCAACTCGGATGGCTACACCTTC.

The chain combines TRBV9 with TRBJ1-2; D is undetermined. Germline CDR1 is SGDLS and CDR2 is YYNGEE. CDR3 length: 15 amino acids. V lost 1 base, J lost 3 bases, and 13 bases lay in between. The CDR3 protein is CASSVSDTGYYGYTF. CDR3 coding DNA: TGTGCCAGCAGCGTATCTGATACGGGGTACTATGGCTACACCTTC.